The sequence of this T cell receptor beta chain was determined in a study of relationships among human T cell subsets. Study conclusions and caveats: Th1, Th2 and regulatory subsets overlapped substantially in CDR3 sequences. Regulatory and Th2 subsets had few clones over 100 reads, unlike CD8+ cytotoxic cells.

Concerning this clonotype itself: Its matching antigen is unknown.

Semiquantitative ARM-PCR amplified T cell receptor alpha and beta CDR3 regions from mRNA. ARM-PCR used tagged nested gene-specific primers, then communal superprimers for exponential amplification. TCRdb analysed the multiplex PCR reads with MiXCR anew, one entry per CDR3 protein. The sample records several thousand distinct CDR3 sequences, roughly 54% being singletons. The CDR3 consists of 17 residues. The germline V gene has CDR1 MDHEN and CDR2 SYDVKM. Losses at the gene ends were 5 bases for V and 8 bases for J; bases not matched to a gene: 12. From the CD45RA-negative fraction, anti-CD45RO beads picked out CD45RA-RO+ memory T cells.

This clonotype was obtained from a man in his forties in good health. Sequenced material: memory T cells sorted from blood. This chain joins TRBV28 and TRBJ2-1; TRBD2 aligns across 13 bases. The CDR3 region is CASSGGAGTSGEDEQFF. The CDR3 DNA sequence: TGTGCCAGCAGTGGGGGGGCCGGGACTAGCGGGGAGGATGAGCAGTTCTTC.